This entry lists 12 T cell receptor beta chains sequenced from one sample in a study of T cells in Graves' hyperthyroidism and ophthalmopathy. RNA transcripts yielded amplified TCR beta CDR3 regions. Carried out on the TCR CDR3, a first-round RT-PCR used the HTBI primer set. Each CDR3 protein gets one entry after TCRdb re-called the multiplex PCR reads with MiXCR. The sample holds 250,000 to 400,000 distinct CDR3 sequences, roughly 13% seen once. Sequencing used blood. The receptors shown here come from a woman aged 35 to 49 with Graves' ophthalmopathy.

This clonotype was observed at least ten times. The chain combines TRBV15 with TRBJ2-1, with a tentative D call TRBD1 (6 bases). V lost 2 bases and J lost 3, with 11 bases in between. Germline V gene sequence: CDR1 LNHNV, CDR2 YYDKDF (reference sequence). The CDR3 runs 15 residues. The CDR3 is CATSRTGRDYNEQFF. The CDR3 region has the DNA TGTGCCACCAGCAGAACAGGGAGAGACTACAATGAGCAGTTCTTC.

The sample holds many counts of this clonotype. The chain combines TRBV12-3 or TRBV12-4 with TRBJ2-1; D is possibly TRBD1 (6 bases). Deletions cut 0 bases from V and 12 bases from J, with 15 bases between. This CDR3 spans 14 amino acids. CDR3 residues: CASSLAYRVEGQFF. CDR3 nucleotide sequence: TGTGCCAGCAGTTTAGCTTACAGGGTAGAAGGGCAGTTCTTC.

In this sample, this clonotype turned up many times. The chain carries TRBV11-2 and TRBJ1-1; D possibly corresponds to TRBD1 (5 bases). Germline V gene data show CDR1 as SGHAT and CDR2 as FQNNGV. Trimming cost V 1 base and J 2 bases, with 14 bases left between them. The CDR3 spans 16 residues. The CDR3, as DNA: TGTGCCAGCAGCTTAGGCCGGGGGAGTAAAAACACTGAAGCTTTCTTT. Its protein is CASSLGRGSKNTEAFF.

This clonotype was counted ten times or more. This rearrangement joins TRBV28 to TRBJ2-7, with D possibly being TRBD1 (6 bases). This CDR3 has 13 residues. V lost 6 bases, J lost 4 bases, and 13 bases lay in between. The germline CDR1 and CDR2 sequences are MDHEN and SYDVKM. CDR3 DNA: TGTGCCAGCAGCCGCCGGGACATTTACGAGCAGTACTTC. Translation: CASSRRDIYEQYF.

This clonotype was seen many times. V usage is TRBV20-1 and J usage is TRBJ1-1; a possible D gene is TRBD1 (5 bases). The CDR3 has 13 residues. Germline V gene sequence: CDR1 DFQATT, CDR2 SNEGSKA (reference sequence). V lost 6 bases to trimming and J lost 1 base, with 12 bases between them. The CDR3: CSANSGANTEAFF. CDR3 DNA sequence: TGCAGTGCCAACAGTGGGGCGAACACTGAAGCTTTCTTT.

This clonotype appeared many times. The V and J genes are TRBV27 and TRBJ2-7; 9 nucleotides match TRBD2. CDR1 and CDR2 (germline): MNHEY, SMNVEV (reference sequence). The junction had 6 bases not matched to a gene; V was cut back by 2 bases and J by 4 bases. CDR3 size: 15 residues. DNA for the CDR3: TGTGCCAGCAGTTTAGCGGGAGGGCCGCGATACGAGCAGTACTTC. Translating gives CASSLAGGPRYEQYF.

This clonotype has ten or more counts. The chain combines TRBV29-1 with TRBJ1-6; TRBD1 might be the D (6 bases). The CDR3 spans 13 residues. The germline V and J ends were trimmed by 4 bases and 10 bases, with 14 bases remaining between them. Germline CDR1 and CDR2: SQVTM and ANQGSEA. CDR3 region: CSVATGIGSPLHF. The CDR3 DNA is TGCAGCGTTGCCACAGGGATAGGGTCACCCCTCCACTTT.

This clonotype showed up many times. The chain has TRBV20-1 and TRBJ2-1, with D possibly TRBD2 on 7 matching bases. The V gene lost 4 bases and the J gene lost 7 bases, with 20 bases spanning the gap. The CDR3 has 15 amino acids. CDR1 is DFQATT, CDR2 SNEGSKA, per germline (reference sequence). CDR3 sequence: CSAKGFGGRSNEQFF. DNA for the CDR3: TGCAGTGCTAAAGGTTTCGGGGGGCGGTCGAATGAGCAGTTCTTC.

This clonotype has at least ten counts. This sequence joins TRBV20-1 and TRBJ2-7; D unclear. Germline CDR1 and CDR2: DFQATT and SNEGSKA (reference sequence). The CDR3 runs 13 residues. V shed 3 bases and J shed 0 bases, with 9 bases lying between them. CDR3 loop: CSASSQSSYEQYF. Written as DNA, the CDR3 is TGCAGTGCTAGTAGCCAAAGCTCCTACGAGCAGTACTTC.

This clonotype was detected only a few times. This rearrangement joins TRBV2 to TRBJ2-1; 10 bases match TRBD2. Germline values: CDR1 SNHLY, CDR2 FYNNEI. The CDR3 runs to 16 residues. J was trimmed by 11 bases and V by 6 bases; bases with no gene match: 16. The CDR3, as DNA: TGTGCCAGCAGCGGGCCTAGGGTGAGCGGGGGGGCCCAGCAGTTCTTC. As protein: CASSGPRVSGGAQQFF.

This clonotype was detected only once. The CDR3 DNA is TGTGCCAGCAGTTTAAGTGCTAGTGCTGGGGAGCTGTTTTTT. This encodes CASSLSASAGELFF. The chain is built from TRBV12-3 or TRBV12-4 and TRBJ2-2; D gene uncertain. This CDR3 contains 14 residues. Between the trimmed V and J ends, which lost 2 bases and 8 bases, there was a span of 12 bases.

The chain couples TRBV19 to TRBJ1-5; D not certain. This CDR3 spans 16 amino acids. Trimming removed 2 bases from V and 0 bases from J, with 11 bases in between. CDR1 and CDR2 from the germline V gene are LNHDA and SQIVND (reference sequence). The CDR3 sequence is CASSIFPSNSNQPQHF. CDR3 nucleotides: TGTGCCAGTAGTATATTCCCCAGTAATAGCAATCAGCCCCAGCATTTT.